The clone carrying this T cell receptor (beta chain) was detected only a few times. Antigen specificity is unknown. The sample originates from a study of post-analysis software for immune sequencing data. Across the whole study: The patients showed relapsing-remitting, secondary progressive and progressive-relapsing multiple sclerosis courses. General study points: Patients carried roughly five TRBV segments more frequently than controls did, and TRBV5-6, TRBV5-1 and TRBV20-1 were among them. Normalized Chao1 diversity was significantly lower in multiple sclerosis patients than in controls. F measure clustering grouped samples strongly by preparation batch.

The germline V gene has CDR1 SGHAT and CDR2 FQNNGV. The CDR3 loop spans 19 amino acids. V lost 3 bases, J lost 7 bases, and 20 bases stayed unmatched. Tagging with unique molecular identifiers was a feature of the TCR beta cDNA libraries. Using its own MiXCR run on the PCR reads, TCRdb lists one record per CDR3 protein. This sample has roughly 400,000 distinct CDR3 sequences, with approximately 38% found just once. Input material: blood. The sequence derives from a girl aged 2 to 9 with multiple sclerosis. The V gene is TRBV11-2, the J gene TRBJ2-7, with 11 bases aligning to TRBD2. The CDR3 protein is CASSFSAGDNSGGVWEQYF. The CDR3 region has the DNA TGTGCCAGCAGCTTCTCTGCAGGGGATAATAGCGGGGGGGTATGGGAGCAGTACTTC. The full variable domain, with the rest looked up from reference TRBV11-2 and TRBJ2-7, is EAGVAQSPRYKIIEKRQSVAFWCNPISGHATLYWYQQILGQGPKLLIQFQNNGVVDDSQLPKDRFSAERLKGVDSTLKIQPAKLEDSAVYLCASSFSAGDNSGGVWEQYFGPGTRLTVT.